A selection of T cell receptor beta chains follows, all from one sample in a study of T-cell memory formation after mild COVID-19. TCRdb itself ran the 5' RACE reads through MiXCR, one entry per CDR3 protein. This sample yields roughly 140,000 distinct CDR3 sequences, of which around 15% are seen a single time; around 27% belongs to the top ten. The sequencing sample was made of PBMCs or a T cell subset sorted from them (not recorded which). The receptors were gathered from an adult woman who had mild COVID-19 (a few samples of this study predate the infection). Cell type and time point are not known. Both conserved end residues are part of each CDR3. The D gene is left open where the match is weak. Clone size, where shown, is once, few, many, or a class for clones that have expanded.

clone_size: NA; v_call: TRBV6-1; j_call: TRBJ2-7; d_call: NA; cdr3_nt: TGTGCCAGCAGCGAAGAGGGGGGCTACGAGCAGTACTTC; cdr3_aa: CASSEEGGYEQYF
clone_size: NA; v_call: TRBV7-9; j_call: TRBJ2-1; d_call: NA; cdr3_nt: TGTGCCAGCAGCTCAGGGACTTTTCCCTCCTACAATGAGCAGTTCTTC; cdr3_aa: CASSSGTFPSYNEQFF
clone_size: NA; v_call: TRBV21-1; j_call: TRBJ2-7; d_call: NA; cdr3_nt: TGTGCCAGCAGCAAAGTGCACGGCTACGAGCAGTACTTC; cdr3_aa: CASSKVHGYEQYF
clone_size: few; v_call: TRBV20-1; j_call: TRBJ2-7; d_call: TRBD1; cdr3_nt: TGCAGTGCTAGAGATCTGAGGACAGGGGTTACCTACGAGCAGTACTTC; cdr3_aa: CSARDLRTGVTYEQYF
clone_size: NA; v_call: TRBV4-1; j_call: TRBJ2-2; d_call: NA; cdr3_nt: TGCGCCAGCAGTTCCGACTCGCGGGGGAACACCGGGGAGCTGTTTTTT; cdr3_aa: CASSSDSRGNTGELFF
clone_size: NA; v_call: TRBV7-2; j_call: TRBJ2-1; d_call: NA; cdr3_nt: TGTGCCAGCAGCACCCCCGACAGGTCTTGGCATGAGCAGTTCTTC; cdr3_aa: CASSTPDRSWHEQFF
clone_size: NA; v_call: TRBV9; j_call: TRBJ2-3; d_call: NA; cdr3_nt: TGTGCCAGCAGCCACGAACGAGGCGCAGATACGCAGTATTTT; cdr3_aa: CASSHERGADTQYF
clone_size: NA; v_call: TRBV24-1; j_call: TRBJ1-5; d_call: NA; cdr3_nt: TGTGCCACCAGTGATCCAAGCCGTTCCGGACAGCCCCAGCATTTT; cdr3_aa: CATSDPSRSGQPQHF
clone_size: few; v_call: TRBV9; j_call: TRBJ2-7; d_call: TRBD2; cdr3_nt: TGTGCCAGCAGCGCGGGGAGCGGGGCTCCCTACGAGCAGTACTTC; cdr3_aa: CASSAGSGAPYEQYF
clone_size: few; v_call: TRBV9; j_call: TRBJ2-1; d_call: NA; cdr3_nt: TGTGCCAGCAGCGTGAGCCGGACTGGGGCGTCCTACAATGAGCAGTTCTTC; cdr3_aa: CASSVSRTGASYNEQFF
clone_size: many; v_call: TRBV27; j_call: TRBJ2-7; d_call: NA; cdr3_nt: TGTGCCAGCAGTTACCAGCAGGTCTCCGAGCAGTACTTC; cdr3_aa: CASSYQQVSEQYF
clone_size: few; v_call: TRBV5-1; j_call: TRBJ1-5; d_call: NA; cdr3_nt: TGCGCCAGCAGCTTGGGTACAGGGACAAATCAGCCCCAGCATTTT; cdr3_aa: CASSLGTGTNQPQHF
clone_size: few; v_call: TRBV9; j_call: TRBJ2-3; d_call: NA; cdr3_nt: TGTGCCAGCAGCGTAGATCGCGGGGAGGATACGCAGTATTTT; cdr3_aa: CASSVDRGEDTQYF
clone_size: NA; v_call: TRBV7-6; j_call: TRBJ2-7; d_call: NA; cdr3_nt: TGTGCCAGCAGCTTTGGAGCGGATTCCTACGAGCAGTACTTC; cdr3_aa: CASSFGADSYEQYF
clone_size: few; v_call: TRBV12-2; j_call: TRBJ1-3; d_call: NA; cdr3_nt: TGTGCAAGTCGCTTAGGCACAGGGACTGGAAACACCATATATTTT; cdr3_aa: CASRLGTGTGNTIYF
clone_size: few; v_call: TRBV5-6; j_call: TRBJ1-1; d_call: NA; cdr3_nt: TGTGCCAGCAGCCTCCCACAGAACACTGAAGCTTTCTTT; cdr3_aa: CASSLPQNTEAFF
clone_size: few; v_call: TRBV15; j_call: TRBJ2-7; d_call: NA; cdr3_nt: TGTGCCACCAGCAGAGATTCGGACGGGACCATAGCAGATAGGTACGAGCAGTACTTC; cdr3_aa: CATSRDSDGTIADRYEQYF
clone_size: few; v_call: TRBV7-9; j_call: TRBJ1-1; d_call: TRBD1; cdr3_nt: TGTGCCAGCAGCTTAGCCCCCCAGGGGGCTAGCACTGAAGCTTTCTTT; cdr3_aa: CASSLAPQGASTEAFF
clone_size: few; v_call: TRBV12-3/TRBV12-4; j_call: TRBJ2-4; d_call: TRBD2; cdr3_nt: TGTGCCAGCAGCCCGGGGGGGGCTCCCCCTCTTCTAGCCAAAAACATTCAGTACTTC; cdr3_aa: CASSPGGAPPLLAKNIQYF
clone_size: NA; v_call: TRBV6-6; j_call: TRBJ2-3; d_call: TRBD2; cdr3_nt: TGTGCCAGCAGTTACTCGACTAGCGGGGGCCCAGATACGCAGTATTTT; cdr3_aa: CASSYSTSGGPDTQYF
clone_size: many; v_call: TRBV30; j_call: TRBJ2-6; d_call: TRBD1; cdr3_nt: TGTGCCTGTGAGACAGGGGGCGTCTCTGGGGCCAACGTCCTGACTTTC; cdr3_aa: CACETGGVSGANVLTF
clone_size: NA; v_call: TRBV6-1; j_call: TRBJ2-1; d_call: TRBD1; cdr3_nt: TGTGCCAGCAGTGAAGGCAGGGGGATTGACAATGAGCAGTTCTTC; cdr3_aa: CASSEGRGIDNEQFF
clone_size: few; v_call: TRBV18; j_call: TRBJ2-5; d_call: NA; cdr3_nt: TGTGCCAGCTCAGCCGAAGAGACCCAGTACTTC; cdr3_aa: CASSAEETQYF
clone_size: many; v_call: TRBV7-9; j_call: TRBJ2-7; d_call: NA; cdr3_nt: TGTGCCAGCAGCCAAGGTAGTGGGTTCGCCACCTACGAGCAGTACTTC; cdr3_aa: CASSQGSGFATYEQYF
clone_size: NA; v_call: TRBV24-1; j_call: TRBJ2-1; d_call: NA; cdr3_nt: TGTGCCACCAGTGATTTGCTTGGGACCGAGCAGTTCTTC; cdr3_aa: CATSDLLGTEQFF
clone_size: NA; v_call: TRBV7-9; j_call: TRBJ2-1; d_call: TRBD2; cdr3_nt: TGTGCCAGCAGCTCCGTTCTTCCGGGACTAGCGGTAACTTTAGGCAATGAGCAGTTCTTC; cdr3_aa: CASSSVLPGLAVTLGNEQFF
clone_size: few; v_call: TRBV25-1; j_call: TRBJ2-3; d_call: NA; cdr3_nt: TGTGCCAGCGGCCTCACAGATACGCAGTATTTT; cdr3_aa: CASGLTDTQYF
clone_size: few; v_call: TRBV6-6; j_call: TRBJ2-2; d_call: TRBD1; cdr3_nt: TGTGCCAGCAGGTTAAGGACAGGGGGCGCGAGCACCGGGGAGCTGTTTTTT; cdr3_aa: CASRLRTGGASTGELFF
clone_size: NA; v_call: TRBV4-2; j_call: TRBJ2-3; d_call: NA; cdr3_nt: TGTGCCAGCAGCCAAGGTGTTGGCGGTGATACGCAGTATTTT; cdr3_aa: CASSQGVGGDTQYF
clone_size: few; v_call: TRBV6-2/TRBV6-3; j_call: TRBJ1-1; d_call: NA; cdr3_nt: TGTGCCATACGGACGCGGGTCATGAACACTGAAGCTTTCTTT; cdr3_aa: CAIRTRVMNTEAFF
clone_size: few; v_call: TRBV6-5; j_call: TRBJ1-2; d_call: NA; cdr3_nt: TGTGCCAGCACCAAGACCAACACACAGGGCTACACCTTC; cdr3_aa: CASTKTNTQGYTF
clone_size: many; v_call: TRBV6-5; j_call: TRBJ2-3; d_call: TRBD2; cdr3_nt: TGTGCCAGCAGTTACGACTTGGCGGGGGGGCCCTCAGATACGCAGTATTTT; cdr3_aa: CASSYDLAGGPSDTQYF
clone_size: NA; v_call: TRBV9; j_call: TRBJ1-5; d_call: NA; cdr3_nt: TGTGCCAGCTCGATGACAGCAGATAGCAATCAGCCCCAGCATTTT; cdr3_aa: CASSMTADSNQPQHF
clone_size: NA; v_call: TRBV12-3/TRBV12-4; j_call: TRBJ1-4; d_call: NA; cdr3_nt: TGTGCCAGCAGTTATATAAATGAAAAACTGTTTTTT; cdr3_aa: CASSYINEKLFF
clone_size: NA; v_call: TRBV13; j_call: TRBJ2-7; d_call: NA; cdr3_nt: TGTGCCAGCAGCCTCGGGACATCTTACTACGAGCAGTACTTC; cdr3_aa: CASSLGTSYYEQYF
clone_size: few; v_call: TRBV9; j_call: TRBJ2-2; d_call: NA; cdr3_nt: TGTGCCAGCAGCGTAGAACAGGGAGCGGCCGGGGAGCTGTTTTTT; cdr3_aa: CASSVEQGAAGELFF
clone_size: few; v_call: TRBV6-5; j_call: TRBJ2-1; d_call: NA; cdr3_nt: TGTGCCAGCAGTTACTCGGTCGATGAGCAGTTCTTC; cdr3_aa: CASSYSVDEQFF
clone_size: few; v_call: TRBV5-8; j_call: TRBJ1-2; d_call: NA; cdr3_nt: TGTGCCAGCAGCCCCATAGTTGGGGGTGCTAACTATGGCTACACCTTC; cdr3_aa: CASSPIVGGANYGYTF
clone_size: NA; v_call: TRBV27; j_call: TRBJ1-1; d_call: NA; cdr3_nt: TGTGCCAGCACCTTGGGGGGTGGTAATACTGAAGCTTTCTTT; cdr3_aa: CASTLGGGNTEAFF
clone_size: few; v_call: TRBV20-1; j_call: TRBJ2-7; d_call: NA; cdr3_nt: TGCAGTGCTAGAGACAGGAACACCTACGAGCAGTACTTC; cdr3_aa: CSARDRNTYEQYF
clone_size: few; v_call: TRBV7-2; j_call: TRBJ2-7; d_call: NA; cdr3_nt: TGTGCCAGCAGCCGCCCGGAGGCCTACGAGCAGTACTTC; cdr3_aa: CASSRPEAYEQYF
clone_size: NA; v_call: TRBV24-1; j_call: TRBJ2-3; d_call: TRBD1; cdr3_nt: TGTGCCACCAGTGATCCGGAAACAGGGGTCGGCACAGATACGCAGTATTTT; cdr3_aa: CATSDPETGVGTDTQYF
clone_size: NA; v_call: TRBV7-8; j_call: TRBJ1-2; d_call: NA; cdr3_nt: TGTGCCAGCAGCTTAGGCCTAGGCTACACCTTC; cdr3_aa: CASSLGLGYTF
clone_size: NA; v_call: TRBV2; j_call: TRBJ2-7; d_call: NA; cdr3_nt: TGTGCCAGCAGTGGCGGGGACACCGGATACGAGCAGTACTTC; cdr3_aa: CASSGGDTGYEQYF
clone_size: few; v_call: TRBV4-1; j_call: TRBJ2-4; d_call: TRBD2; cdr3_nt: TGCGCCAGCAGCCAAGATAGGGCTAGCGGGGGGGCTGAGACCAAAAACATTCAGTACTTC; cdr3_aa: CASSQDRASGGAETKNIQYF
clone_size: NA; v_call: TRBV29-1; j_call: TRBJ2-5; d_call: NA; cdr3_nt: TGCAGCGTCCTCTCGGCCCGGGCGGAGACCCAGTACTTC; cdr3_aa: CSVLSARAETQYF